A single sample is the source of the 30 T cell receptor beta chains below, sequenced in a study of beta chain features in type 1 diabetes. Overall study results and limits: Type 1 diabetes patients had moderately but significantly shorter TCRB CDR3s in all four CD4+ subsets.

Their target antigens are unknown. The sequenced template was cDNA made from the entire isolated RNA. Profiling relied on immunoSEQ multiplex PCR, and the TCRdb table lists in-frame clones only, not all of them. The table records 120,000 to 150,000 clones, about an eighth of them present only once. Specimen: central memory CD4+ T cells from blood. Receptors were obtained from a man between 18 and 29 years old with type 1 diabetes.

This clone was observed a handful of times. The chain combines TRBV5-1 with TRBJ2-1; the D is unclear. This CDR3 is 14 amino acids long. Germline-derived CDR1 and CDR2 are SGHRS and YFSETQ. Deletions cut 1 base from V and 5 bases from J, with 10 bases between. This CDR3 is CASSLQSSNNEQFF. The CDR3, as DNA: TGCGCCAGCAGCTTGCAGTCCTCAAACAATGAGCAGTTCTTC.

This CDR3 reads CAWRGRPGETQYF. The CDR3 nucleotides read TGTGCCTGGAGAGGACGTCCAGGGGAGACCCAGTACTTC. The chain joins TRBV30 to TRBJ2-5, with D possibly being TRBD1 (5 bases). Trimming shortened V by 3 bases and J by 5 bases, and 13 bases separated the two germline ends. Germline values: CDR1 GTSNPN, CDR2 SVGIG (reference sequence). The CDR3 sequence is 13 residues long.

This clone has a handful of counts. The V call is TRBV5-1, the J call TRBJ1-2; no firm D call. The V gene's germline CDR1 is SGHRS and CDR2 YFSETQ. The CDR3 covers 13 residues. V was shortened by 1 base and J by 2 bases, with 6 bases between the two germline ends. CDR3 coding DNA: TGCGCCAGCAGCTTGCTCCAAAACTATGGCTACACCTTC. Protein product: CASSLLQNYGYTF.

The sample holds many counts of this clone. The same CDR3 arises from other DNA sequences in this sample as well. The V and J genes are TRBV11-2 and TRBJ2-5; no clear D gene. The germline CDR1 and CDR2 sequences are SGHAT and FQNNGV. The germline V and J ends were trimmed by 4 bases and 5 bases, with 5 bases remaining between them. The CDR3 loop spans 11 amino acids. The CDR3 sequence is CASSSGETQYF. Here the CDR3 DNA reads TGTGCCAGCAGCTCCGGGGAGACCCAGTACTTC.

Here the CDR3 DNA reads TGTGCCTGGAGTGCTCTTGCGGGGGGAGAGACCCAGTACTTC. Translating it yields CAWSALAGGETQYF. The rearrangement joins TRBV30 to TRBJ2-5; 8 bases map to TRBD2. Trimming took 1 base from V and 4 from J; bases not matched to a gene: 5. The CDR3 is 14 residues long. Germline values: CDR1 GTSNPN, CDR2 SVGIG (reference sequence).

This chain connects TRBV20-1 to TRBJ1-1; D unresolved. This CDR3 comprises 11 residues. V was trimmed by 2 bases and J by 0 bases, leaving 1 base between them. The germline V gene encodes CDR1 DFQATT and CDR2 SNEGSKA (reference sequence). CDR3 DNA: TGCAGTGCTAGAATGAACACTGAAGCTTTCTTT. Its protein product is CSARMNTEAFF.

The CDR3 DNA follows: TGTGCCAGCAGTTTTACAGCAACAGATACGCAGTATTTT. This translates into CASSFTATDTQYF. This chain connects TRBV27 to TRBJ2-3, with unresolved D. CDR3 length equals 13 residues. Germline assignment: CDR1 MNHEY and CDR2 SMNVEV (reference sequence). The V end lost 3 bases, the J end lost 3 bases, and 7 bases lay between the germline ends.

The genes are TRBV19 and TRBJ1-6, with no clear D. This CDR3 comprises 13 residues. V was trimmed by 7 bases and J by 5 bases, leaving 9 bases between them. Germline CDR1 is LNHDA and CDR2 is SQIVND (reference sequence). Here the CDR3 reads CASNGENNSPLHF. CDR3 in DNA: TGTGCCAGTAACGGAGAGAATAATTCACCCCTCCACTTT.

This clone was observed a handful of times. A much more abundant neighbour one base away suggests this may be a read error. The rearrangement links TRBV14 to TRBJ2-4, with TRBD1 matching over 8 bases. The germline V gene has CDR1 SGHDN and CDR2 FVKESK. J lost 5 bases, V lost 0 bases, and 6 bases had no gene match. The CDR3 is 16 amino acids. The CDR3 bases are TGTGCCAGCAGCCAAGAAGCGACAGGGGTGCAAAACATTCAGTACTTC. It translates to CASSQEATGVQNIQYF. Drawing the rest from reference TRBV14 and TRBJ2-4, the complete variable domain is EAGVTQFPSHSVIEKGQTVTLRCDPISGHDNLYWYRRVMGKEIKFLLHFVKESKQDESGMPNNRFLAERTGGTYSTLKVQPAELEDSGVYFCASSQEATGVQNIQYFGAGTRLSVL.

This sequence joins TRBV28 and TRBJ1-2, with D possibly matching TRBD1 (6 bases). This CDR3 comprises 16 residues. The V and J ends lost 2 bases and 2 bases respectively, with 15 bases between them. Germline V gene lookup returns CDR1 MDHEN and CDR2 SYDVKM. DNA for the CDR3: TGTGCCAGCAGTTTAGTCGGGCAGGGGATAAACTATGGCTACACCTTC. Protein product: CASSLVGQGINYGYTF.

This clone occurred a few times. One junction end does not reproduce the germline sequence, and a read error may be involved. The V call is TRBV7-7, the J call TRBJ2-3; 8 bases match TRBD1. Germline loops: CDR1 SSHAT, CDR2 FNYEAQ (reference sequence). There are 16 residues in the CDR3. CDR3 region: CASSLGGTGNTDTQYF. Here the CDR3 DNA reads TGTGCTAGCAGCTTAGGGGGGACAGGCAACACAGATACGCAGTATTTT.

This clone appeared a few times. J is TRBJ2-3 and V is TRBV5-1; perhaps TRBD2 as D (7 bases). V lost 3 bases and J 5 bases, leaving 16 bases between the germline ends. The CDR3 sequence is 15 residues long. CDR1 and CDR2 (germline): SGHRS, YFSETQ. Here the CDR3 DNA reads TGCGCCAGCAGCTGGGGGGGCGGTCGCCAAGATACGCAGTATTTT. As protein: CASSWGGGRQDTQYF.

This clone has a handful of counts. This chain joins TRBV15 and TRBJ2-2; 8 bases match TRBD2. CDR1 and CDR2 from the germline V gene are LNHNV and YYDKDF (reference sequence). Trimming took 3 bases from V and 1 from J; bases not matched to a gene: 4. This CDR3 region has 16 residues. Written as DNA, the CDR3 is TGTGCCACCAGCAGGGAGCGGGGGAGGAACACCGGGGAGCTGTTTTTT. This sequence encodes CATSRERGRNTGELFF.

The rearrangement uses TRBV4-2 and TRBJ2-1; tentative D call: TRBD1 (6 bases). Germline-derived CDR1 and CDR2 are LGHNA and YNFKEQ. V lost 4 bases to trimming and J lost 7 bases, with 14 bases between them. The CDR3 spans 14 residues. CDR3 in DNA: TGTGCCAGCAGCCGCGGTGGGGGCGAGAATGAGCAGTTCTTC. It codes for CASSRGGGENEQFF.

This clone was seen a single time. The chain recombines TRBV9 with TRBJ1-1; 8 nucleotides align to TRBD1. This CDR3 has 19 residues. V was pared by 6 bases and J by 4 bases, with 23 bases of the junction left unmatched. CDR1 SGDLS and CDR2 YYNGEE come from the germline V gene. The CDR3 DNA is TGTGCCAGCACCCCGGAGGCGAGAGAGGACAGGGTTCTGTGCACTGAAGCTTTCTTT. Protein product: CASTPEAREDRVLCTEAFF. Filled out from reference TRBV9 and TRBJ1-1, the complete variable domain reads DSGVTQTPKHLITATGQRVTLRCSPRSGDLSVYWYQQSLDQGLQFLIQYYNGEERAKGNILERFSAQQFPDLHSELNLSSLELGDSALYFCASTPEAREDRVLCTEAFFGQGTRLTVV.

The chain joins TRBV4-2 to TRBJ2-3, with 9 bases that match TRBD2. This CDR3 spans 18 amino acids. CDR1 and CDR2 (germline): LGHNA, YNFKEQ. The ends lost 1 base at V and 0 bases at J; junction bases unmatched: 8. CDR3 residues: CASSQGVSGGSSTDTQYF. CDR3 DNA sequence: TGTGCCAGCAGCCAAGGGGTTAGCGGGGGCTCTAGCACAGATACGCAGTATTTT.

The rearrangement links TRBV5-1 to TRBJ2-3; 8 bases map to TRBD2. This CDR3 contains 14 residues. Germline values: CDR1 SGHRS, CDR2 YFSETQ. The junction had 3 bases not matched to a gene; V was cut back by 4 bases and J by 2 bases. CDR3 coding DNA: TGCGCCAGCAGCGCGGGGGGCACCACAGATACGCAGTATTTT. This encodes CASSAGGTTDTQYF.

The genes are TRBV19 and TRBJ2-7; 7 bases are a match to TRBD1. From germline, CDR1 is LNHDA and CDR2 SQIVND (reference sequence). After removal of 3 bases from V and 5 bases from J, the junction contained 7 bases not matched to a gene. The length of the CDR3 is 14 residues. In DNA form, the CDR3 reads TGTGCCAGTAGTATTACAGGGGTGGCCCACGAGCAGTACTTC. Its translation: CASSITGVAHEQYF.

This clone was counted ten times or more. The chain joins TRBV7-2 to TRBJ2-1; D possibly corresponds to TRBD1 (6 bases). V lost 2 bases, J lost 5 bases, and 16 bases lay in between. Germline-derived CDR1 and CDR2 are SGHTA and FQGNSA. The CDR3 consists of 16 residues. The CDR3 region has the DNA TGTGCCAGCAGCTTAAGGACAACTGGGGGCAACAATGAGCAGTTCTTC. Translated: CASSLRTTGGNNEQFF.

Many counts were recorded for this clone. This chain links TRBV7-9 with TRBJ1-2; 9 bases map to TRBD1. V shed 3 bases and J 6 bases; nucleotides not matched to a gene: 8. This CDR3 region has 15 residues. Per germline, CDR1 SEHNR and CDR2 FQNEAQ (reference sequence). The chain's CDR3 is CASSFDGTGSDGYTF. CDR3 DNA: TGTGCCAGCAGCTTTGACGGGACAGGGTCCGATGGCTACACCTTC.

This clone was detected only a few times. The chain uses TRBV29-1 and TRBJ2-7, with TRBD1 matching 8 bases. This CDR3 region has 13 residues. CDR1 SQVTM and CDR2 ANQGSEA come from the germline V gene. The trim removed 5 bases at V and 2 bases at J, leaving 5 bases unmatched. CDR3 sequence reads: CSVRQGSPYEQYF. The CDR3 coding sequence is TGCAGCGTTCGACAGGGGTCCCCCTACGAGCAGTACTTC.

This clone came up a few times. The chain employs TRBV27 and TRBJ2-5; 8 bases fit TRBD1. This CDR3 is built from 13 residues. With 5 bases clipped from V and 9 bases from J, the junction kept 8 bases outside the gene matches. Germline CDR1 MNHEY, CDR2 SMNVEV (reference sequence). The CDR3 DNA reads as TGTGCCAGCAGTACGAACAGGGGGGTGGCCCAGTACTTC. This encodes CASSTNRGVAQYF.

This clone has only a few counts. The chain is built from TRBV18 and TRBJ1-1; D unclear. This CDR3 spans 12 amino acids. The V gene lost 3 bases and the J gene lost 5 bases, with 7 bases spanning the gap. The V gene's germline CDR1 is KGHSH and CDR2 LQKENI. CDR3 sequence (DNA): TGTGCCAGCTCACCCCGGGAGACTGAAGCTTTCTTT. Translated: CASSPRETEAFF.

This clone was picked up a small number of times. A much larger clone differs from this one at a single base, so this may be a read error. The same CDR3 also results from other DNA sequences found in this sample. The genes are TRBV7-2 and TRBJ1-2; TRBD1 might be the D (5 bases). Trimming shortened V by 1 base and J by 8 bases, and 14 bases separated the two germline ends. Germline CDR1 SGHTA, CDR2 FQGNSA. This CDR3 is 14 amino acids long. The CDR3 here is CASSLGDGPGGYTF. The CDR3 nucleotides are TGTGCCAGCAGCTTAGGGGACGGCCCGGGGGGCTACACCTTC. The complete variable domain, with remaining parts taken from reference TRBV7-2 and TRBJ1-2, reads GAGVSQSPSNKVTEKGKDVELRCDPISGHTALYWYRQSLGQGLEFLIYFQGNSAPDKSGLPSDRFSAERTGGSVSTLTIQRTQQEDSAVYLCASSLGDGPGGYTFGSGTRLTVV.

The rearrangement joins TRBV11-3 to TRBJ2-2; D remains ambiguous. This CDR3 is 16 amino acids long. Germline assignment: CDR1 SGHNT and CDR2 YENEEA. Trimming shortened V by 5 bases and J by 5 bases, and 18 bases separated the two germline ends. The CDR3 bases are TGTGCCAGCAGCCATCAATTTATAGGCCCGACCGGGGAGCTGTTTTTT. It yields the protein CASSHQFIGPTGELFF.

This clone has only a few counts. The CDR3 loop is CAWSVGTSGNTIYF. CDR3 nucleotides: TGTGCCTGGAGTGTAGGGACATCTGGAAACACCATATATTTT. The J gene is TRBJ1-3, the V gene TRBV30; D is perhaps TRBD1 (6 bases). Germline lookup yields CDR1 GTSNPN and CDR2 SVGIG (reference sequence). There are 14 residues in the CDR3. V lost 0 bases and J lost 1, with 7 bases in between.

In its sample, this clone was seen many times. The CDR3 nucleotides read TGTGCCAGCAGTGAATTTACAGGGCAGCACACTGAAGCTTTCTTT. It yields the protein CASSEFTGQHTEAFF. This chain connects TRBV6-1 to TRBJ1-1, with a tentative D call TRBD1 (6 bases). There are 15 residues in the CDR3. Between the trimmed V and J ends, which lost 2 bases and 3 bases, there was a span of 13 bases. The V gene's germline CDR1 is MNHNS and CDR2 SASEGT.

This chain joins TRBV2 and TRBJ1-1; D gene uncertain. Trimming took off 6 bases at V and 4 bases at J, with 18 bases between the two ends. Germline V lookup: CDR1 SNHLY, CDR2 FYNNEI. The CDR3 length is 15 residues. The CDR3 DNA reads TGTGCCAGCAGCACTCAAGGGTCACCAAGCACTGAAGCTTTCTTT. It yields the protein CASSTQGSPSTEAFF.

This clone was detected only a few times. V and J are TRBV11-3 and TRBJ2-5; maybe TRBD2 (5 bases). The CDR3 spans 14 residues. From germline, CDR1 is SGHNT and CDR2 YENEEA. Trimming took off 0 bases at V and 4 bases at J, with 9 bases between the two ends. The CDR3 coding sequence is TGTGCCAGCAGCTTAGAGGCTAGCTTAGAGACCCAGTACTTC. It translates to CASSLEASLETQYF. The whole variable domain, filled in from reference TRBV11-3 and TRBJ2-5, reads EAGVVQSPRYKIIEKKQPVAFWCNPISGHNTLYWYLQNLGQGPELLIRYENEEAVDDSQLPKDRFSAERLKGVDSTLKIQPAELGDSAVYLCASSLEASLETQYFGPGTRLLVL.

This clone was seen a handful of times. This CDR3 reads CASSLVTNPQNTGELFF. The CDR3 nucleotides are TGTGCCAGCAGCTTGGTGACCAATCCTCAGAACACCGGGGAGCTGTTTTTT. The J gene is TRBJ2-2, the V gene TRBV5-8; D is uncertain. The CDR3 loop spans 17 amino acids. Trimming stripped 0 bases from V and 1 base from J, with 13 bases between. Per the germline V gene, CDR1 is SGHTS and CDR2 is YDEGEE.